This T cell receptor (beta chain) was recovered during a study of T cells in Graves' hyperthyroidism and ophthalmopathy. Amplification of TCR beta CDR3 regions used RNA as the template. HTBI primers were employed in a first-round RT-PCR of the TCR CDR3. TCRdb independently ran MiXCR on the multiplex PCR reads; one entry per CDR3 protein. The table has about 400,000 distinct CDR3 sequences, roughly 15% seen once; the top ten hold around 14%. Study outcomes and limitations: Ophthalmopathy, as predicted by the model, came a median around 7 months after the prediction. Through a model of 13 V-J features, ophthalmopathy was separated from stable hyperthyroidism.

There are 17 residues in the CDR3. With 2 bases clipped from V and 2 bases from J, the junction kept 11 bases outside the gene matches. CDR1 and CDR2 (germline): SGHKS, YYEKEE (reference sequence). This clonotype has at least ten counts. The antigen is unknown. The sequencing input was blood. This receptor was obtained from a young man with Graves' ophthalmopathy. This chain joins TRBV5-5 and TRBJ1-1; 8 bases match TRBD1. The CDR3 spells CASSLIGQGAYNTEAFF. The CDR3 DNA reads as TGTGCCAGCAGCTTAATCGGACAGGGAGCATATAACACTGAAGCTTTCTTT. Drawing the rest from reference TRBV5-5 and TRBJ1-1, the complete variable domain is DAGVTQSPTHLIKTRGQQVTLRCSPISGHKSVSWYQQVLGQGPQFIFQYYEKEERGRGNFPDRFSARQFPNYSSELNVNALLLGDSALYLCASSLIGQGAYNTEAFFGQGTRLTVV.